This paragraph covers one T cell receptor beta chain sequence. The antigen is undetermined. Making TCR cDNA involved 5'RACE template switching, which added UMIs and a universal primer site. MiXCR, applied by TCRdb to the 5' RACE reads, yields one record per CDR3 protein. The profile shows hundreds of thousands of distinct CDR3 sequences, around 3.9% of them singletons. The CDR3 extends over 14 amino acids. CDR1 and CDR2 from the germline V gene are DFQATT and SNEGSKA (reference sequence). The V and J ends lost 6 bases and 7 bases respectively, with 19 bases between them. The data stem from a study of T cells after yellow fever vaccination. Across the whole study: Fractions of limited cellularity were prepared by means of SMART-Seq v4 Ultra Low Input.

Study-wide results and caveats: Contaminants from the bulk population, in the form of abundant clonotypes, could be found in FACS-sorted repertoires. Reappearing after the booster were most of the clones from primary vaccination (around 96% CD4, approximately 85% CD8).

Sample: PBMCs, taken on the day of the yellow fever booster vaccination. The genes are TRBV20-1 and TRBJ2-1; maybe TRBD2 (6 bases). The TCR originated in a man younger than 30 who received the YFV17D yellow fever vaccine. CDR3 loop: CSASKSQEGNEQFF. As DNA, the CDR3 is TGCAGTGCCTCCAAATCACAGGAGGGGAATGAGCAGTTCTTC.